A single T cell receptor beta chain is shown here with its context. V gave up 5 bases and J gave up 7 bases, with 15 bases separating them. Germline CDR1 SGHTA, CDR2 FQGNSA. The length of the CDR3 is 14 residues. Clones were sequenced by immunoSEQ multiplex PCR, and TCRdb holds only the in-frame ones, with some missing. The sample includes more than 150,000 clones, less than 95% of them seen just once. The data were obtained in a study of blood T cell repertoires in COVID-19. Study summary: Researchers got acute and convalescent COVID-19 samples from the United States, Italy and Spain. PBMCs, B-cell-depleted T cells, or T cells provided the cDNA or gDNA that made up the material.

This clonotype was obtained from a man between 25 and 39 years old with COVID-19, enrolled during active disease. The chain couples TRBV7-2 to TRBJ1-5; D perhaps matches TRBD1 (6 bases). Sequencing input: peripheral blood. CDR3 region: CASSPGQTGQPQHF. The DNA for the CDR3 is TGTGCCAGCAGCCCGGGACAAACTGGACAGCCCCAGCATTTT.